The clone carrying this T cell receptor beta chain occurred many times. Its antigen is not identified. The TCRbeta library incorporated unique molecular identifiers. TCRdb re-analysed the PCR reads in MiXCR, keeping a single row per CDR3 protein. The table lists 98,000 or so distinct CDR3 sequences, under 25% of them singletons. This sample was taken from a study of T-cell reconstitution after alpha-beta-depleted transplantation in children. General study points: Several hundred expanded graft clones reportedly were the source of alpha-beta T cells about two months after transplant. From surviving recipient T cells and thymic progenitors came the high day-60 TCRbeta diversity observed in some patients. T-cell counts and diversity at one year post-transplant came mainly from newly produced T cells.

CDR1 and CDR2 (germline): DFQATT, SNEGSKA (reference sequence). The CDR3 is 14 residues long. V lost 3 bases and J lost 5, with 16 bases in between. The chain links TRBV20-1 to TRBJ2-5, with D possibly being TRBD2 (6 bases). This material consisted of PBMCs, taken before TCRalphabeta/CD19-depleted stem cell transplant. This receptor was identified in a boy aged 2 to 10 with acute lymphoblastic leukemia, due to receive a stem cell transplant. The DNA of the CDR3 is TGCAGTGCTAGGCCAGCGGAGCGGGTGGAGACCCAGTACTTC. Amino acid sequence: CSARPAERVETQYF.